The 14 T cell receptor beta chains reported below all come from one sample, sequenced in a study of identical twins. TCRdb re-analysed the 5' RACE reads in MiXCR, keeping a single row per CDR3 protein. Among 150,000 or so distinct CDR3 sequences listed, under 4.5% were seen once. Sequencing was done on a sample of memory T cells sorted from blood. The origin of the receptors is a man younger than 35 in good health.

This clonotype was seen at least ten times. In DNA, the CDR3 is TGTGCCAGCAGTTACTCGATGTGGGCCAGGGGCCACGAGCAGTACTTC. It specifies CASSYSMWARGHEQYF. The V and J genes are TRBV6-5 and TRBJ2-7; TRBD1 is a possible D gene (6 bases). CDR3 length: 16 residues. Germline V lookup: CDR1 MNHEY, CDR2 SVGAGI. Trimming took off 0 bases at V and 5 bases at J, with 17 bases between the two ends.

This clonotype was recorded many times. The chain joins TRBV9 to TRBJ2-1; maybe TRBD1 (6 bases). Trimming removed 3 bases at V and 3 bases at J, with 10 bases between. Germline CDR1 reads SGDLS; CDR2 reads YYNGEE. This CDR3 region has 14 residues. The CDR3 DNA is TGTGCCAGCAGCGCCCGGACAGACTACAATGAGCAGTTCTTC. This codes for CASSARTDYNEQFF. The variable domain in full, with the rest retrieved from reference TRBV9 and TRBJ2-1, is DSGVTQTPKHLITATGQRVTLRCSPRSGDLSVYWYQQSLDQGLQFLIQYYNGEERAKGNILERFSAQQFPDLHSELNLSSLELGDSALYFCASSARTDYNEQFFGPGTRLTVL.

Ten or more counts support this clonotype. The chain combines TRBV29-1 with TRBJ1-2; a weak D match, TRBD1 (6 bases). The CDR3 runs to 14 residues. Germline-derived CDR1 and CDR2 are SQVTM and ANQGSEA. The ends were cut back, 3 bases at V and 3 bases at J, with 14 bases in the middle. CDR3 loop: CSVDPQGLDYGYTF. Here the CDR3 DNA reads TGCAGCGTTGACCCACAGGGTCTTGACTATGGCTACACCTTC.

This clonotype was seen at least ten times. The rearrangement links TRBV25-1 to TRBJ1-6; no clear D gene. Looked up from germline, CDR1 is MGHDK and CDR2 is SYGVNS. The CDR3 length is 15 residues. Trimming took 2 bases from V and 9 from J, leaving 14 bases between them. CDR3 loop: CASSEAGRYGSPLHF. The CDR3 region has the DNA TGTGCCAGCAGTGAAGCAGGTCGATACGGTTCACCCCTCCACTTT.

This clonotype was recorded many times. This chain connects TRBV7-9 to TRBJ1-5; perhaps TRBD1 as D (5 bases). The CDR3 runs 16 residues. V shed 4 bases and J shed 0 bases, with 13 bases lying between them. Germline values: CDR1 SEHNR, CDR2 FQNEAQ (reference sequence). The CDR3 reads CASSSQGSLSNQPQHF. The CDR3 DNA is TGTGCCAGCAGCTCGCAGGGCTCCCTTAGCAATCAGCCCCAGCATTTT.

This clonotype appeared many times. The chain links TRBV29-1 to TRBJ1-2; a weak D match, TRBD1 (6 bases). The ends were cut back, 7 bases at V and 4 bases at J, with 19 bases in the middle. The CDR3 totals 14 residues. Germline V gene sequence: CDR1 SQVTM, CDR2 ANQGSEA. The CDR3 coding sequence is TGCAGCGCCCCAAGGGGGGAGTCGGCCTATGGCTACACCTTC. Its protein is CSAPRGESAYGYTF. Full variable domain (remainder filled in from reference TRBV29-1 and TRBJ1-2): SAVISQKPSRDICQRGTSLTIQCQVDSQVTMMFWYRQQPGQSLTLIATANQGSEATYESGFVIDKFPISRPNLTFSTLTVSNMSPEDSSIYLCSAPRGESAYGYTFGSGTRLTVV.

This clonotype was seen ten or more times. This rearrangement joins TRBV29-1 to TRBJ2-3, with TRBD2 matching over 11 bases. This CDR3 region has 22 residues. Trimming at V came to 1 base and at J to 4 bases, leaving 25 bases not matched to a gene. Looked up from germline, CDR1 is SQVTM and CDR2 is ANQGSEA. DNA of the CDR3: TGCAGCGTTGAAGGCCCTCTGACAGGCAAGGCTTGGCTAGCGGGAGGTTCAGATACGCAGTATTTT. This sequence encodes CSVEGPLTGKAWLAGGSDTQYF.

This clonotype was found many times. The chain has TRBV4-1 and TRBJ2-3; 7 bases match TRBD2. Germline V gene data show CDR1 as MGHRA and CDR2 as YSYEKL. After removal of 2 bases from V and 5 bases from J, the junction contained 13 bases not matched to a gene. The CDR3 is made up of 17 amino acids. CDR3 sequence (DNA): TGCGCCAGCAGCCAACCCACCCGGGGGAGGGCCAAAGATACGCAGTATTTT. This sequence encodes CASSQPTRGRAKDTQYF.

This clonotype was counted ten times or more. CDR3 nucleotides: TGCGCCAGCAGCCCAGGGGCACGAGACGAAGCTTTCTTT. It specifies CASSPGARDEAFF. The gene calls are TRBV4-3 and TRBJ1-1; a possible D gene is TRBD1 (6 bases). Germline V CDR1 and CDR2: LGHNA, YSLEER. The CDR3 is 13 amino acids. The germline V and J ends were trimmed by 4 bases and 8 bases, with 14 bases remaining between them.

This clonotype was picked up a small number of times. The chain couples TRBV18 to TRBJ2-3, with D possibly matching TRBD2 (6 bases). Looked up from germline, CDR1 is KGHSH and CDR2 is LQKENI. The CDR3 totals 16 residues. Trimming removed 0 bases from V and 0 bases from J, with 10 bases in between. CDR3 bases: TGTGCCAGCTCACCACCCGGGCGGGGCAGCACAGATACGCAGTATTTT. Its protein product is CASSPPGRGSTDTQYF.

This clonotype showed up many times. V gene TRBV7-6 combines with J gene TRBJ2-5; D is unclear. The CDR3 has 12 amino acids. Germline-derived CDR1 and CDR2 are SGHVS and FNYEAQ. Trimming removed 5 bases at V and 5 bases at J, with 9 bases between. In DNA, the CDR3 is TGTGCCAGCAGCCCCCGACCGGAGACCCAGTACTTC. Its translation is CASSPRPETQYF.

This clonotype was seen repeatedly, ten times or more. The genes are TRBV10-3 and TRBJ2-2, with TRBD1 matching over 8 bases. Germline V CDR1 and CDR2: ENHRY, SYGVKD. This CDR3 is 15 amino acids long. Trimming took 11 bases from V and 2 from J; bases not matched to a gene: 10. The CDR3 DNA follows: TGTGCCGTCGAAAGGACAGGGACCAACACCGGGGAGCTGTTTTTT. Its protein is CAVERTGTNTGELFF.

Ten or more counts support this clonotype. The genes are TRBV5-1 and TRBJ2-3, with 11 positions matching TRBD1. V shed 3 bases, J shed 5 bases, and the junction held 8 bases outside the gene matches. The germline CDR1 and CDR2 sequences are SGHRS and YFSETQ. The CDR3 contains 16 residues. The CDR3 spells CASSSNRDRGGDTQYF. The CDR3 DNA follows: TGCGCCAGCAGCTCGAACCGGGACAGGGGGGGAGATACGCAGTATTTT.

This clonotype came up many times. This chain uses TRBV28 with TRBJ2-1; D call uncertain. The CDR3 sequence is 11 residues long. With 10 bases removed from V and 8 bases from J, the gap between germline ends came to 12 bases. The V gene's germline CDR1 is MDHEN and CDR2 SYDVKM. The CDR3 DNA sequence: TGTGCCACCCTCCGGGTGGATGAGCAGTTCTTC. Its translation: CATLRVDEQFF.